The 32 T cell receptor beta chains below come from one sample, sequenced in a study of T cells after posttransplantation cyclophosphamide. Sequencing was performed with immunoSEQ multiplex PCR; in TCRdb, only in-frame clones are kept and a portion is missing. The repertoire has almost 35,000 clones, none seen only once; the ten largest take approximately 7.2%. The sequenced sample was PBMCs. The receptors shown here come from a woman aged 45-60 years in good health and a related stem cell transplant donor.

This clone was counted many times. The rearrangement uses TRBV7-2 and TRBJ2-7, with TRBD2 identical over 7 bases. Trimming removed 4 bases from V and 0 bases from J; junction bases left unmatched: 12. This CDR3 spans 17 amino acids. Germline V lookup: CDR1 SGHTA, CDR2 FQGNSA. The CDR3, as DNA: TGTGCCAGCAGCTCTAGCGCGTCGCGGGAGAGCTCCTACGAGCAGTACTTC. Its protein is CASSSSASRESSYEQYF.

Ten or more counts support this clone. CDR3 in DNA: TGTGCCACCAGCAGAGCTCCGGGACTGGGCTACGAGCAGTACTTC. Its translation: CATSRAPGLGYEQYF. V gene TRBV15 combines with J gene TRBJ2-7; possibly TRBD2 for D (6 bases). Looked up from germline, CDR1 is LNHNV and CDR2 is YYDKDF (reference sequence). V lost 1 base, J lost 3 bases, and 13 bases lay in between. The CDR3 sequence is 15 residues long.

This clone was seen at least ten times. V and J are TRBV28 and TRBJ1-3; D is uncertain. The V gene's germline CDR1 is MDHEN and CDR2 SYDVKM. This CDR3 is 15 amino acids long. V lost 7 bases and J lost 8, with 21 bases in between. The CDR3 here is CASTLRRGGIDTIYF. CDR3 in DNA: TGTGCCAGCACCTTGAGACGGGGTGGGATAGACACCATATATTTT. Drawing the rest from reference TRBV28 and TRBJ1-3, the complete variable domain is DVKVTQSSRYLVKRTGEKVFLECVQDMDHENMFWYRQDPGLGLRLIYFSYDVKMKEKGDIPEGYSVSREKKERFSLILESASTNQTSMYLCASTLRRGGIDTIYFGEGSWLTVV.

This clone was detected many times. The chain is built from TRBV7-9 and TRBJ2-1; 11 positions match TRBD1. CDR1 is SEHNR, CDR2 FQNEAQ, per germline (reference sequence). This CDR3 has 16 residues. The J segment lost 2 bases and the V segment lost 5 bases, leaving 5 bases of the junction unmatched. CDR3 coding DNA: TGTGCCAGCAGCGCGGACAGGGGGCGGCCCTACAATGAGCAGTTCTTC. Protein product: CASSADRGRPYNEQFF.

This clone was recorded at least ten times. The V call is TRBV19, the J call TRBJ1-1; D remains ambiguous. The CDR3 runs 10 residues. CDR1 is LNHDA, CDR2 SQIVND, per germline (reference sequence). The germline V and J ends were trimmed by 5 bases and 10 bases, with 8 bases remaining between them. The chain's CDR3 is CASSGLSAFF. The CDR3, as DNA: TGTGCCAGTAGTGGCCTGTCAGCTTTCTTT.

In this sample, this clone turned up a few times. The chain recombines TRBV29-1 with TRBJ2-1; 10 bases match TRBD2. This CDR3 contains 15 residues. Germline trimming cut 6 bases from V and 0 bases from J; bases unmatched to any gene: 5. Germline loops: CDR1 SQVTM, CDR2 ANQGSEA. The CDR3 region is CSVVAGGYSYNEQFF. In DNA, the CDR3 is TGCAGCGTAGTAGCGGGAGGATACTCCTACAATGAGCAGTTCTTC.

This clone appeared many times. V and J are TRBV6-5 and TRBJ2-4; TRBD1 or TRBD2 may be the D gene (7 bases each). Germline values: CDR1 MNHEY, CDR2 SVGAGI. V was shortened by 7 bases and J by 6 bases, with 13 bases between the two germline ends. This CDR3 has 13 residues. The CDR3 spells CASKAGQINIQYF. CDR3 coding DNA: TGTGCCAGCAAAGCGGGACAGATAAACATTCAGTACTTC.

This clone has ten or more counts. The V gene is TRBV5-1, the J gene TRBJ2-1, with a tentative D call TRBD2 (7 bases). CDR1 SGHRS and CDR2 YFSETQ come from the germline V gene. This CDR3 is 16 amino acids long. Trimming shortened V by 0 bases and J by 7 bases, and 17 bases separated the two germline ends. The CDR3 sequence: CASSLGSGQGWNEQFF. The CDR3 nucleotides read TGCGCCAGCAGCTTGGGTAGCGGGCAGGGGTGGAATGAGCAGTTCTTC.

This clone was found many times. The rearrangement joins TRBV9 to TRBJ2-2; 9 positions agree with TRBD2. Per the germline V gene, CDR1 is SGDLS and CDR2 is YYNGEE. CDR3 length: 15 amino acids. The trim removed 4 bases at V and 3 bases at J, leaving 4 bases unmatched. CDR3 bases: TGTGCCAGCAGCCCCCTAGCGGGATACACCGGGGAGCTGTTTTTT. Protein sequence: CASSPLAGYTGELFF.

This clone was counted ten times or more. V gene TRBV19 combines with J gene TRBJ1-5, with a possible D match to TRBD1 (6 bases). Germline CDR1 and CDR2: LNHDA and SQIVND (reference sequence). The V end was cut by 6 bases, the J end by 2 bases, with 14 bases between. CDR3 length equals 15 residues. CDR3 sequence: CASSGTRDRNQPQHF. In DNA, the CDR3 is TGTGCCAGTAGCGGGACACGGGACCGCAATCAGCCCCAGCATTTT.

This clone was seen more than once but under ten times. CDR3 sequence (DNA): TGCGCCAGCAGCCCGATGGGGGGCCAGGGGGATCAGCCCCAGCATTTT. Translation gives CASSPMGGQGDQPQHF. This chain links TRBV5-1 with TRBJ1-5, with 7 bases that match TRBD1. This CDR3 is 16 amino acids long. V dropped 4 bases and J dropped 5; count of bases not matched to a gene: 12. Germline V CDR1 and CDR2: SGHRS, YFSETQ.

Ten or more counts support this clone. This rearrangement joins TRBV28 to TRBJ2-5; 7 bases align to TRBD2. The CDR3 runs 14 residues. The germline gives CDR1 MDHEN, CDR2 SYDVKM. The ends lost 6 bases at V and 0 bases at J; junction bases unmatched: 4. CDR3 sequence reads: CASRREPYQETQYF. CDR3 DNA sequence: TGTGCCAGCAGGCGGGAGCCTTACCAAGAGACCCAGTACTTC.

This clone has at least ten counts. This rearrangement joins TRBV10-3 to TRBJ2-7, with D possibly matching TRBD1 (5 bases). Trimming cost V 10 bases and J 0 bases, with 19 bases left between them. CDR3 length: 15 amino acids. Germline loops: CDR1 ENHRY, CDR2 SYGVKD. The CDR3 here is CATNTLQGSSYEQYF. In DNA form, the CDR3 reads TGTGCCACCAATACCCTCCAGGGAAGCTCCTACGAGCAGTACTTC.

Ten or more counts support this clone. This rearrangement joins TRBV18 to TRBJ1-1; the match to TRBD1 covers 7 bases. Trimming removed 4 bases from V and 4 bases from J; junction bases left unmatched: 6. Germline loops: CDR1 KGHSH, CDR2 LQKENI. The CDR3 has 14 residues. CDR3 DNA sequence: TGTGCCAGCTCACGTACAGGGGAGGGCACTGAAGCTTTCTTT. It yields the protein CASSRTGEGTEAFF.

This clone has a count of ten or more. The chain combines TRBV19 with TRBJ1-1; D is possibly TRBD1 (6 bases). The CDR3 is 14 residues long. The germline V gene has CDR1 LNHDA and CDR2 SQIVND (reference sequence). Trimming cost V 2 bases and J 2 bases, with 9 bases left between them. DNA of the CDR3: TGTGCCAGTAGTATACCCGGGACAAACACTGAAGCTTTCTTT. This sequence encodes CASSIPGTNTEAFF.

This clone occurred many times. The chain links TRBV19 to TRBJ2-1; possibly TRBD1 for D (5 bases). V was clipped by 5 bases and J by 6 bases, with 11 bases between them. The CDR3 covers 13 residues. Germline V gene lookup returns CDR1 LNHDA and CDR2 SQIVND (reference sequence). CDR3 loop: CASSFRVTNEQFF. CDR3 bases: TGTGCCAGTAGTTTCAGGGTCACCAATGAGCAGTTCTTC. Together with reference TRBV19 and TRBJ2-1, the CDR3 gives the full variable domain: DGGITQSPKYLFRKEGQNVTLSCEQNLNHDAMYWYRQDPGQGLRLIYYSQIVNDFQKGDIAEGYSVSREKKESFPLTVTSAQKNPTAFYLCASSFRVTNEQFFGPGTRLTVL.

This clone has a count of ten or more. The chain links TRBV11-2 to TRBJ1-1, with 11 positions matching TRBD1. With 5 bases clipped from V and 4 bases from J, the junction kept 15 bases outside the gene matches. Germline V gene data show CDR1 as SGHAT and CDR2 as FQNNGV. The CDR3 is 18 amino acids. The CDR3 sequence: CASSLMGTGGLWSTEAFF. The CDR3 nucleotides are TGTGCCAGCAGCCTAATGGGGACAGGGGGTCTTTGGAGCACTGAAGCTTTCTTT.

CDR3 loop: CASSLVVADSYEQYF. CDR3 DNA: TGCGCCAGCAGCTTGGTAGTAGCGGACTCCTACGAGCAGTACTTC. The genes are TRBV5-1 and TRBJ2-7; D might be TRBD2 (6 bases). The CDR3 is 15 residues long. Trimming shortened V by 0 bases and J by 0 bases, and 10 bases separated the two germline ends. Per germline, CDR1 SGHRS and CDR2 YFSETQ.

At least ten counts were recorded for this clone. The CDR3 bases are TGTGCCAGCAGCTTATCTGAGGGGTCGGGAGAAAAACTGTTTTTT. This gives the protein CASSLSEGSGEKLFF. The V gene is TRBV7-9, the J gene TRBJ1-4, with a possible D match to TRBD1 (5 bases). The CDR3 runs to 15 residues. Per the germline V gene, CDR1 is SEHNR and CDR2 is FQNEAQ (reference sequence). Between the trimmed V and J ends, which lost 2 bases and 8 bases, there was a span of 15 bases.

This clone came up many times. The rearrangement uses TRBV12-3 or TRBV12-4 and TRBJ1-1; 9 nucleotides align to TRBD1. This CDR3 is 15 amino acids long. Trimming at V came to 3 bases and at J to 4 bases, leaving 6 bases not matched to a gene. The DNA for the CDR3 is TGTGCCAGCAGTTTCCAGGGACAGGGCCTCACTGAAGCTTTCTTT. This translates into CASSFQGQGLTEAFF.

This clone was picked up many times. The chain recombines TRBV7-3 with TRBJ2-7, with a tentative D call TRBD1 (6 bases). The germline V and J ends were trimmed by 5 bases and 5 bases, with 16 bases remaining between them. CDR1 is SGHTA, CDR2 FQGTGA, per germline. The CDR3 contains 14 residues. This chain's CDR3 is CASSLDSLVNEQYF. DNA of the CDR3: TGTGCCAGCAGCCTGGACAGTCTGGTCAACGAGCAGTACTTC.

This clone has a handful of counts. The V gene is TRBV12-3 or TRBV12-4, the J gene TRBJ2-2; D may be TRBD1 (6 bases). The CDR3 extends over 14 amino acids. V dropped 6 bases and J dropped 5 bases, with 13 bases sitting between them. CDR3 in amino acids: CASSRTAGTGELFF. CDR3 coding DNA: TGTGCCAGCAGCCGGACAGCCGGTACCGGGGAGCTGTTTTTT.

This clone turned up a few times. This rearrangement joins TRBV9 to TRBJ1-1; 7 bases line up with TRBD1. The V and J ends lost 3 bases and 3 bases, in that order; junction bases with no gene match: 2. The CDR3 spans 13 residues. CDR1 is SGDLS, CDR2 YYNGEE, per germline. The CDR3 DNA sequence: TGTGCCAGCAGCGAAGGACAGGACACTGAAGCTTTCTTT. This translates into CASSEGQDTEAFF.

This clone occurred a few times. The chain recombines TRBV4-2 with TRBJ2-7; 11 positions match TRBD2. The germline gives CDR1 LGHNA, CDR2 YNFKEQ. This CDR3 region has 19 residues. Trimming cost V 4 bases and J 5 bases; bases outside gene matches: 19. CDR3 sequence reads: CASSREQGEASGRIHEQYF. The DNA for the CDR3 is TGTGCCAGCAGCCGAGAGCAGGGAGAGGCTAGCGGGAGGATACACGAGCAGTACTTC.

Ten or more counts support this clone. This chain links TRBV12-3 or TRBV12-4 with TRBJ1-1; TRBD1 aligns across 8 bases. After removal of 0 bases from V and 0 bases from J, the junction contained 6 bases not matched to a gene. This CDR3 is built from 17 residues. The CDR3 coding sequence is TGTGCCAGCAGTTTAGCGTTGACAGGGGACATGAACACTGAAGCTTTCTTT. It codes for CASSLALTGDMNTEAFF.

This clone came up a few times. This sequence joins TRBV6-5 and TRBJ1-1; tentatively, D is TRBD1 (6 bases). The CDR3 has 14 residues. Trimming took off 10 bases at V and 3 bases at J, with 18 bases between the two ends. The germline gives CDR1 MNHEY, CDR2 SVGAGI. The CDR3 is CATRGRGGDTEAFF. CDR3 in DNA: TGTGCCACCCGCGGGCGAGGGGGGGACACTGAAGCTTTCTTT.

This clone has a count of ten or more. This sequence joins TRBV30 and TRBJ1-1; 9 bases match TRBD1. The germline V gene encodes CDR1 GTSNPN and CDR2 SVGIG (reference sequence). Trimming removed 7 bases from V and 0 bases from J; junction bases left unmatched: 3. This CDR3 spans 13 amino acids. The CDR3 nucleotides are TGTGCCTACCGGGACAGGGTGAACACTGAAGCTTTCTTT. Translated: CAYRDRVNTEAFF.

This clone was seen repeatedly, ten times or more. V is TRBV2 and J is TRBJ2-7; 7 bases agree with TRBD2. The CDR3 is 13 amino acids. The V and J ends lost 10 bases and 2 bases, in that order; junction bases with no gene match: 8. CDR1 and CDR2 from the germline V gene are SNHLY and FYNNEI. CDR3: CAIWGGPTYEQYF. The CDR3 DNA reads TGTGCCATCTGGGGGGGACCCACCTACGAGCAGTACTTC.

This clone was recorded many times. This chain links TRBV6-1 with TRBJ1-3; 7 bases agree with TRBD1. Germline V gives CDR1 MNHNS, CDR2 SASEGT. V lost 2 bases to trimming and J lost 0 bases; unmatched junction nucleotides: 7. The length of the CDR3 is 17 residues. CDR3 region: CASSERGQFYSGNTIYF. The CDR3 nucleotides are TGTGCCAGCAGTGAAAGGGGACAGTTTTACTCTGGAAACACCATATATTTT.

The chain uses TRBV4-2 and TRBJ2-3; TRBD1 aligns across 9 bases. The CDR3 sequence is 15 residues long. Per the germline V gene, CDR1 is LGHNA and CDR2 is YNFKEQ. V gave up 4 bases and J gave up 5 bases; unmatched junction bases: 7. This CDR3 is CASSPGQGGQDTQYF. CDR3 bases: TGTGCCAGCAGCCCGGGACAGGGAGGACAAGATACGCAGTATTTT.

This clone was picked up a small number of times. The chain has TRBV15 and TRBJ2-2; D gene ambiguous. Trimming shortened V by 3 bases and J by 0 bases, and 11 bases separated the two germline ends. The germline CDR1 and CDR2 sequences are LNHNV and YYDKDF (reference sequence). The CDR3 sequence is 16 residues long. CDR3 protein: CATSRREQPNTGELFF. CDR3 bases: TGTGCCACCAGCAGGAGAGAACAGCCGAACACCGGGGAGCTGTTTTTT.

This clone was detected ten times or more. The chain combines TRBV7-2 with TRBJ2-7; D remains unclear. CDR3 length: 16 residues. In germline, CDR1 is SGHTA, CDR2 FQGNSA. V gave up 5 bases and J gave up 5 bases, with 22 bases separating them. The DNA for the CDR3 is TGTGCCAGCAGCGCCCTCAGTGGTGGCCTAGTAAACGAGCAGTACTTC. Its translation is CASSALSGGLVNEQYF.